This is a list of T cell receptor beta chains from one sample in a study of metastatic and nonmetastatic thyroid tumors. With MiXCR, TCRdb reprocessed the PCR reads. The sample carries about 40,000 clones, around 10% recorded once. Sequenced sample: blood. These TCRs come from a female donor with papillary thyroid cancer or a benign thyroid nodule (not recorded which). Some clones in this sample may be carry-over from other donors' samples. Both conserved end residues are part of each CDR3. The order of the fields is D gene, J gene, V gene, CDR3 protein. The D gene is left open where the match is weak.

. | TRBJ1-6 | TRBV20-1 | CSARPPRESSPLHF
. | TRBJ2-5 | TRBV19 | CASSYGSQETQYF
TRBD2 | TRBJ2-2 | TRBV20-1 | CSARGRAGVTNTGELFF
. | TRBJ2-1 | TRBV27 | CASSSRFGLSYNEQFF
. | TRBJ2-1 | TRBV7-9 | CASSPIRGVNEQFF
TRBD1 | TRBJ1-2 | TRBV6-2/TRBV6-3 | CASSFNPMTGTYGYTF
TRBD2 | TRBJ2-1 | TRBV13 | CASSLVAGAYNEQFF
. | TRBJ2-2 | TRBV27 | CASSVPGRTGELFF
. | TRBJ2-3 | TRBV6-1 | CASSWVLITDTQYF
TRBD2 | TRBJ2-1 | TRBV20-1 | CSATIGTIGHNEQFF
TRBD1 | TRBJ1-2 | TRBV4-1 | CASSQAGGGGHGYTF
. | TRBJ2-7 | TRBV5-1 | CASSLSRGFMYEQYF
TRBD2 | TRBJ2-3 | TRBV28 | CASSLLRGGTDTQYF
TRBD1 | TRBJ2-7 | TRBV7-3 | CASSATGGYEQYF
. | TRBJ2-6 | TRBV3-1 | CASSWTLRSGANVLTF
. | TRBJ2-2 | TRBV28 | CASSFQGGTGELFF
. | TRBJ2-6 | TRBV3-1 | CASSQGVGGANVLTF
. | TRBJ2-7 | TRBV20-1 | CSARISGNFYEQYF
TRBD1 | TRBJ1-2 | TRBV4-2 | CASSQRDRFYGYTF
. | TRBJ2-2 | TRBV30 | CAWGAGYTGELFF
TRBD1 | TRBJ1-2 | TRBV19 | CASRDRDRAFGYTF
TRBD1 | TRBJ1-4 | TRBV28 | CASRYDRGRQEKLFF
. | TRBJ2-7 | TRBV10-3 | CTTSQDYDGEQYF
TRBD2 | TRBJ2-1 | TRBV28 | CASRSSGRAGEQFF
TRBD1 | TRBJ1-2 | TRBV29-1 | CSVEDRGGGYTF
TRBD2 | TRBJ2-5 | TRBV20-1 | CSAPGLAGGWVQETQYF
. | TRBJ1-1 | TRBV6-1 | CASSEGEAPRSCSTEAFF
TRBD1 | TRBJ2-7 | TRBV5-1 | CASSPWDRGEAYDEQYF
. | TRBJ2-7 | TRBV12-3/TRBV12-4 | CASSLAPTEYEQYF
. | TRBJ2-7 | TRBV2 | CASRTTRARSSYEQYF
. | TRBJ2-2 | TRBV27 | CASSLFLNTGELFF
TRBD1 | TRBJ1-5 | TRBV5-1 | CASRGQGYNQPQHF
TRBD1 | TRBJ2-5 | TRBV20-1 | CSARDGQGGQETQYF
. | TRBJ2-7 | TRBV12-5 | CASISPERSYEQYF
. | TRBJ1-6 | TRBV4-1 | CASSQPTGNNSPLHF
. | TRBJ2-7 | TRBV6-2/TRBV6-3 | CASSIGAGIYEQYF
. | TRBJ2-7 | TRBV6-5 | CASSYSVGSYEQYF
TRBD1 | TRBJ1-5 | TRBV20-1 | CSATNRGEAQHF
TRBD1 | TRBJ1-2 | TRBV5-1 | CASSPGTDNYGYTF
. | TRBJ2-5 | TRBV6-1 | CASKGPETQYF
TRBD2 | TRBJ2-1 | TRBV28 | CASSLLAGKIDYEQFF
. | TRBJ2-7 | TRBV5-1 | CASSLSQITYEQYF
. | TRBJ1-1 | TRBV4-2 | CASSQDGGGTEAFF
. | TRBJ2-2 | TRBV7-7 | CASSLSLTGELFF
TRBD1 | TRBJ2-2 | TRBV6-1 | CASRNRQGFAGELFF
TRBD2 | TRBJ2-2 | TRBV4-1 | CASSQDSWGTSGSRDTGELFF
. | TRBJ2-7 | TRBV27 | CASKRSGTSPLEQYF
. | TRBJ1-5 | TRBV19 | CASLDRDSNQPQHF
. | TRBJ1-1 | TRBV30 | CAWSATDLNTEAFF
. | TRBJ2-3 | TRBV20-1 | CSARNQGTDTQYF
TRBD1 | TRBJ2-7 | TRBV4-2 | CASSRDRGYEQYF
TRBD1 | TRBJ1-5 | TRBV7-4 | CASSLGTGIQPQHF